A single sample is the source of the 14 T cell receptor beta chains below, sequenced in a study of blood T cell repertoires in COVID-19 (dated by TCRdb to 2019 to 2021). The method behind the library was the immunoSEQ multiplex PCR assay. TCRdb re-hosts the immuneACCESS table, in-frame sequences only. Its copies lack some clones; in the studies checked, an unresolved V gene accounts for under half of them, and the cause for the rest is not known. For this sample there are fewer than 200,000 clones; 83% appear just once. About 2.1% of the sample goes to the ten largest clones. Material: peripheral blood. The origin of the receptors is a woman older than 75 with acute or convalescent COVID-19.

This chain uses TRBV3-1 (or the pseudogene TRBV3-2) with TRBJ2-1, with 14 nucleotides matching TRBD2. The CDR3 spans 15 residues. The ends lost 4 bases at V and 12 bases at J; junction bases unmatched: 8. CDR1 is LGHDT and CDR2 is YNNKEL in the germline V gene (reference sequence). CDR3 residues: CASSPRTSGRLVQFF. DNA of the CDR3: TGTGCCAGCAGCCCCCGGACTAGCGGGAGGTTGGTGCAGTTCTTC.

The V call is TRBV7-3, the J call TRBJ2-2; 9 positions match TRBD1. The CDR3 has 16 residues. With V trimmed by 2 bases and J by 7 bases, 8 bases remained unmatched. Germline V lookup: CDR1 SGHTA, CDR2 FQGTGA. DNA for the CDR3: TGTGCCAGCAGCTTATTGGACAGGGGATTCAACGGGGAGCTGTTTTTT. Translating gives CASSLLDRGFNGELFF.

The chain carries TRBV7-2 and TRBJ2-1; no clear D. The CDR3 spans 14 residues. Germline CDR1 SGHTA, CDR2 FQGNSA. Trimming stripped 1 base from V and 6 bases from J, with 10 bases between. The CDR3 region is CASSLVAAVNEQFF. CDR3 nucleotides: TGTGCCAGCAGCTTAGTCGCGGCGGTCAATGAGCAGTTCTTC. The full variable domain, rest sourced from reference TRBV7-2 and TRBJ2-1, is GAGVSQSPSNKVTEKGKDVELRCDPISGHTALYWYRQSLGQGLEFLIYFQGNSAPDKSGLPSDRFSAERTGGSVSTLTIQRTQQEDSAVYLCASSLVAAVNEQFFGPGTRLTVL.

This clone has just one count. The chain carries TRBV15 and TRBJ2-4; 9 bases are a match to TRBD1. Germline CDR1 and CDR2: LNHNV and YYDKDF (reference sequence). V lost 2 bases, J lost 15 bases, and 8 bases stayed unmatched. The CDR3 spans 13 residues. CDR3 DNA sequence: TGTGCCACCAGCAGATATGAGGGGACAGGGCGGTACTTC. Protein: CATSRYEGTGRYF.

This rearrangement joins TRBV4-3 to TRBJ2-3, with a tentative D call TRBD2 (5 bases). The germline V gene has CDR1 LGHNA and CDR2 YSLEER. Trimming cost V 0 bases and J 5 bases, with 9 bases left between them. The CDR3 runs 14 residues. The CDR3 coding sequence is TGCGCCAGCAGCCAAGATTTCCGGGGAGATACGCAGTATTTT. It is translated as CASSQDFRGDTQYF.

The V gene is TRBV7-2, the J gene TRBJ1-6; TRBD1 matches 7 bases. V was pared by 5 bases and J by 10 bases, with 5 bases of the junction left unmatched. CDR1 and CDR2 from the germline V gene are SGHTA and FQGNSA. The CDR3 covers 13 residues. CDR3 DNA: TGTGCCAGCAGCACAGACAGGGTGTCACCCCTCCACTTT. Translation: CASSTDRVSPLHF.

The rearrangement uses TRBV5-8 and TRBJ2-7; 7 bases are a match to TRBD2. CDR3 length equals 14 residues. Trimming cost V 1 base and J 3 bases; bases outside gene matches: 4. CDR1 is SGHTS, CDR2 YDEGEE, per germline. CDR3 loop: CASSLRGGGYEQYF. CDR3 nucleotide sequence: TGTGCCAGCAGCTTGCGTGGCGGGGGCTACGAGCAGTACTTC.

This chain joins TRBV10-3 and TRBJ2-1; 10 nucleotides agree with TRBD2. In germline, CDR1 is ENHRY, CDR2 SYGVKD. The CDR3 sequence is 15 residues long. V dropped 7 bases and J dropped 5; count of bases not matched to a gene: 8. The CDR3 nucleotides read TGTGCCATCACCCAACTAGCGGGGATGAACAATGAGCAGTTCTTC. Translated, it gives CAITQLAGMNNEQFF.

V and J are TRBV6-5 and TRBJ2-7, with D maybe TRBD1 (6 bases). Germline loops: CDR1 MNHEY, CDR2 SVGAGI. The germline V and J ends were trimmed by 0 bases and 2 bases, with 11 bases remaining between them. This CDR3 contains 15 residues. CDR3 in DNA: TGTGCCAGCAGTTACTCGGGCAGGGGAGCCTACGAGCAGTACTTC. This codes for CASSYSGRGAYEQYF.

This sequence joins TRBV5-6 and TRBJ1-1; D possibly corresponds to TRBD1 (5 bases). This CDR3 comprises 13 residues. The germline V gene encodes CDR1 SGHDT and CDR2 YYEEEE. The V end lost 4 bases, the J end lost 1 base, and 8 bases lay between the germline ends. The CDR3 DNA follows: TGTGCCAGCAGCGTGACAGAGAACACTGAAGCTTTCTTT. As protein: CASSVTENTEAFF.

The gene calls are TRBV6-2 or TRBV6-3 and TRBJ2-7; 7 bases agree with TRBD1. Germline CDR1 and CDR2: MNHEY and SVGEGT. CDR3 length equals 15 residues. J was trimmed by 0 bases and V by 6 bases; bases with no gene match: 8. CDR3 nucleotides: TGTGCCAGCAGCCCTGGACAGGCGGTCTCCTACGAGCAGTACTTC. This translates into CASSPGQAVSYEQYF.

The genes are TRBV21-1 and TRBJ2-1; TRBD1, the table's D call, lacks a check against the DNA. TRBV21-1 is a recognized pseudogene. This CDR3 has 17 residues. The CDR3 nucleotides read TGTGCCAGCAGCAAAGGGGATGACAGGTTTCCCTACAATGAGCAGTTCTTC. Translating it yields CASSKGDDRFPYNEQFF.

This chain joins TRBV6-4 and TRBJ1-6; D not resolved. The V end lost 3 bases, the J end lost 10 bases, and 10 bases lay between the germline ends. The CDR3 extends over 13 amino acids. CDR1 MRHNA and CDR2 SNTAGT come from the germline V gene. The CDR3 region is CASSDSRGSPLHF. The DNA for the CDR3 is TGTGCCAGCAGTGATTCCCGAGGATCACCCCTCCACTTT.

The chain combines TRBV12-3 or TRBV12-4 with TRBJ1-3; D is unresolved. The CDR3 is 13 amino acids. V lost 4 bases and J 2 bases, leaving 6 bases between the germline ends. The chain's CDR3 is CASSSLPGNTIYF. Written as DNA, the CDR3 is TGTGCCAGCAGTTCGCTACCTGGAAACACCATATATTTT.